The rows below give T cell receptor beta chains drawn from one sample of a study of T cell responses to AZD1222 COVID-19 vaccine. Assay used: immunoSEQ multiplex PCR; TCRdb lists only in-frame clones, some missing. The sample consists of some 100,000 clones, 85% to 90% of them appearing once. The specimen comprised peripheral blood, sampled 28 days after the second AZD1222 dose. The source of these receptors is an adult who received the AZD1222 COVID-19 vaccine. Each CDR3 is given with its conserved first and last residue. A D gene is named only where the DNA matches it firmly. Clone size is given for some rows only: seen once, a few or many times, or a class if the clone is expanded.

cdr3_length d_call clone_size j_call v_call cdr3_aa cdr3_nt
15 TRBD1 . TRBJ2-7 TRBV24-1 CATSDRTGGKDEQYF TGTGCCACCAGTGATCGGACAGGGGGCAAGGACGAGCAGTACTTC
15 . . TRBJ2-1 TRBV24-1 CATSDRASWFNEQFF TGTGCCACCAGTGATCGGGCGTCTTGGTTCAATGAGCAGTTCTTC
13 TRBD1 once TRBJ2-1 TRBV7-2 CASSSTGGSEQFF TGTGCCAGCAGCTCGACAGGGGGCAGTGAGCAGTTCTTC
10 . few TRBJ1-2 TRBV28 CASERYGYTF TGTGCCAGTGAGAGGTATGGCTACACCTTC
15 . . TRBJ2-2 TRBV19 CASSYVGAVTGELFF TGTGCCAGTAGTTATGTGGGGGCAGTCACCGGGGAGCTGTTTTTT
14 . once TRBJ1-5 TRBV4-3 CASSQGTRVQPQHF TGCGCCAGCAGCCAAGGGACCCGGGTTCAGCCCCAGCATTTT
13 TRBD2 . TRBJ2-1 TRBV28 CASSFSPSGRTFF TGTGCCAGCAGTTTCAGTCCTAGCGGGAGGACTTTCTTC
13 . . TRBJ2-7 TRBV3-1/TRBV3-2 CASSRTRRNEQYF TGTGCCAGCAGTCGTACTAGGAGGAACGAGCAGTACTTC
14 . . TRBJ2-7 TRBV27 CASSLKGITYEQYF TGTGCCAGCAGTTTAAAGGGAATCACCTACGAGCAGTACTTC
23 . . TRBJ1-5 TRBV30 CAWRCFLWCMRDKGLTVDQPQHF TGTGCCTGGAGATGTTTTTTATGGTGCATGAGGGACAAGGGTTTGACCGTTGATCAGCCCCAGCATTTT